This is a list of T cell receptor beta chains from one sample in a study of control samples from healthy donors and cancer patients. Assay: immunoSEQ multiplex PCR; the TCRdb copy retains only in-frame clones and omits some. The sample's table shows approximately 190,000 clones. Sequencing used blood. The origin of the receptors is a woman aged 25 to 39 in good health. Each CDR3 is given with its conserved first and last residue. Fields, in order: V gene, D gene, J gene, CDR3 protein, CDR3 DNA. D genes are given only for firm matches.

TRBV30	-	TRBJ1-2	CAWRRASLEYGYTF	TGTGCCTGGAGACGGGCCTCTTTAGAGTATGGCTACACCTTC
TRBV10-3	TRBD1	TRBJ1-2	CAISEAGTVYGYTF	TGTGCCATCAGTGAGGCCGGGACAGTTTATGGCTACACCTTC
TRBV6-2/TRBV6-3	TRBD1	TRBJ2-2	CASSYATGATGELFF	TGTGCCAGCAGTTACGCAACAGGGGCCACCGGGGAGCTGTTTTTT
TRBV28	TRBD1	TRBJ2-3	CASSLDRQGVSGTDTQYF	TGTGCCAGCAGCCTAGACCGACAGGGGGTAAGCGGCACAGATACGCAGTATTTT
TRBV6-5	TRBD1	TRBJ1-5	CASQGQGFSQPQHF	TGTGCCAGCCAGGGACAGGGATTTTCTCAGCCCCAGCATTTT
TRBV6-6	-	TRBJ2-7	CASNTPGTYYEQYF	TGTGCCAGCAACACACCGGGTACCTACTACGAGCAGTACTTC
TRBV6-5	-	TRBJ1-6	CASSWGTRNSPLHF	TGTGCCAGCAGTTGGGGCACCCGTAATTCACCCCTCCACTTT
TRBV4-3	TRBD2	TRBJ2-3	CASSQEVHGAGRDTQYF	TGCGCCAGCAGCCAAGAGGTCCACGGGGCCGGGAGGGATACGCAGTATTTT
TRBV5-4	-	TRBJ2-6	CASTGPLSGGGSSGANVLTF	TGTGCCAGCACCGGCCCTCTCTCAGGGGGAGGAAGCTCTGGGGCCAACGTCCTGACTTTC
TRBV18	TRBD1	TRBJ1-1	CASSQWTGTSNTEAFF	TGTGCCAGCTCCCAGTGGACAGGGACATCGAACACTGAAGCTTTCTTT
TRBV7-2	TRBD2	TRBJ2-3	CASSLRGGATDTQYF	TGTGCCAGCAGCTTACGGGGGGGGGCCACAGATACGCAGTATTTT
TRBV6-2/TRBV6-3	TRBD2	TRBJ2-3	CASSEVRGGRPDTQYF	TGTGCCAGCAGCGAGGTGCGGGGGGGCCGGCCAGATACGCAGTATTTT
TRBV3-1/TRBV3-2	-	TRBJ2-2	CASSQTGELFF	TGTGCCAGCAGCCAAACCGGGGAGCTGTTTTTT
TRBV11-2	TRBD2	TRBJ2-7	CASSLSLAGYEQYF	TGTGCCAGCAGCTTAAGCCTAGCGGGCTACGAGCAGTACTTC
TRBV24-1	-	TRBJ2-5	CATSDLLQGTETQYF	TGTGCCACCAGTGATTTGCTTCAGGGGACAGAGACCCAGTACTTC
TRBV18	-	TRBJ1-4	CASSPTGTNEKLFF	TGTGCCAGCTCCCCGACCGGGACTAATGAAAAACTGTTTTTT
TRBV27	-	TRBJ2-3	CASSFRYTDTQYF	TGTGCCAGCAGTTTCCGGTACACAGATACGCAGTATTTT
TRBV7-8	-	TRBJ2-1	CASSLAGRGEFF	TGTGCCAGCAGCTTAGCGGGCAGGGGGGAGTTCTTC
TRBV6-5	TRBD1	TRBJ2-1	CASSYSIQGAGEQFF	TGTGCCAGCAGTTACTCGATTCAGGGGGCCGGTGAGCAGTTCTTC
TRBV27	-	TRBJ2-5	CARGGGRQETQYF	TGTGCCAGAGGGGGGGGACGACAAGAGACCCAGTACTTC
TRBV27	-	TRBJ2-1	CASSLSLMSSYNEQFF	TGTGCCAGCAGTTTAAGCCTCATGAGCTCCTACAATGAGCAGTTCTTC
TRBV6-1	-	TRBJ2-6	CASSDRGDGANVLTF	TGTGCCAGCAGTGACAGGGGGGATGGGGCCAACGTCCTGACTTTC
TRBV19	-	TRBJ1-5	CASSIALVYSNQPQHF	TGTGCCAGTAGTATCGCGTTAGTTTATAGCAATCAGCCCCAGCATTTT
TRBV28	TRBD1	TRBJ1-5	CASSNRGGQPQHF	TGTGCCAGCAGTAACAGGGGCGGTCAGCCCCAGCATTTT
TRBV29-1	-	TRBJ1-1	CSVKGQANTEAFF	TGCAGCGTGAAGGGACAAGCAAACACTGAAGCTTTCTTT
TRBV19	-	TRBJ1-6	CASAGRRGDSPLHF	TGTGCCAGTGCTGGACGCAGGGGAGATTCACCCCTCCACTTT
TRBV19	-	TRBJ2-7	CASKRDGHEQYF	TGTGCCAGTAAGAGGGACGGACACGAGCAGTACTTC
TRBV7-2	-	TRBJ1-5	CASSPLNQPQHF	TGTGCCAGCAGCCCCTTGAATCAGCCCCAGCATTTT
TRBV18	-	TRBJ1-3	CASSPRTGNTIYF	TGTGCCAGCTCACCAAGGACAGGAAACACCATATATTTT
TRBV7-2	-	TRBJ1-1	CASSPQGGLGGAFF	TGTGCCAGCAGCCCCCAGGGAGGGTTGGGAGGGGCTTTCTTT
TRBV4-2	TRBD2	TRBJ2-3	CASSQEVQLAGVEDTQYF	TGTGCCAGCAGCCAAGAGGTACAACTAGCGGGGGTTGAAGATACGCAGTATTTT
TRBV9	-	TRBJ2-1	CASSVAVGNEQFF	TGTGCCAGCAGCGTAGCTGTGGGCAATGAGCAGTTCTTC
TRBV19	TRBD2	TRBJ2-2	CASSIAGGRTGELFF	TGTGCCAGTAGTATAGCGGGGGGGCGCACCGGGGAGCTGTTTTTT
TRBV4-1	TRBD1	TRBJ2-7	CASSRRDRGHEQYF	TGCGCCAGCAGCCGCCGGGACAGGGGACACGAGCAGTACTTC
TRBV24-1	-	TRBJ1-5	CATSQGFGSNQPQHF	TGTGCCACCAGCCAGGGATTCGGGAGCAATCAGCCCCAGCATTTT
TRBV7-9	TRBD1	TRBJ1-1	CASGRQGDTEAFF	TGTGCCAGCGGCCGACAGGGGGACACTGAAGCTTTCTTT
TRBV15	-	TRBJ1-5	CATSRVAGNQPQHF	TGTGCCACCAGCAGAGTTGCGGGCAATCAGCCCCAGCATTTT
TRBV19	TRBD2	TRBJ2-1	CASSSWGGGTYNEQFF	TGTGCCAGTAGCTCTTGGGGCGGGGGTACCTACAATGAGCAGTTCTTC
TRBV7-9	-	TRBJ1-4	CASSLRENTNEKLFF	TGTGCCAGCAGCTTGAGGGAGAATACTAATGAAAAACTGTTTTTT
TRBV5-1	TRBD1	TRBJ1-1	CASSNPGQGGTEAFF	TGCGCCAGCAGCAACCCGGGACAGGGTGGGACTGAAGCTTTCTTT
TRBV27	TRBD1	TRBJ1-1	CASRTGGNTEAFF	TGTGCCAGCAGGACAGGGGGTAACACTGAAGCTTTCTTT
TRBV11-1	-	TRBJ1-1	CASSLRGASEAFF	TGTGCCAGCAGCTTGAGAGGGGCTTCAGAAGCTTTCTTT
TRBV19	TRBD1	TRBJ2-3	CASSWDRRTDTQYF	TGTGCCAGTAGCTGGGACAGGCGCACAGATACGCAGTATTTT
TRBV27	-	TRBJ1-3	CASSLDGGNGNTIYF	TGTGCCAGCAGTTTGGACGGGGGGAACGGAAACACCATATATTTT
TRBV14	-	TRBJ1-5	CASSHRDNQPQHF	TGTGCCAGCAGCCACAGGGACAATCAGCCCCAGCATTTT
TRBV6-2/TRBV6-3	-	TRBJ1-1	CASSSPMNTEAFF	TGTGCCAGCAGCTCGCCGATGAACACTGAAGCTTTCTTT
TRBV6-5	-	TRBJ2-3	CASSYSKYRVDTQYF	TGTGCCAGCAGTTACTCGAAGTACAGGGTGGATACGCAGTATTTT
TRBV28	TRBD1	TRBJ1-2	CASSFPDRDLYGYTF	TGTGCCAGCAGTTTCCCGGACAGGGACCTCTATGGCTACACCTTC
TRBV19	-	TRBJ1-5	CASSLVSNQPQHF	TGTGCCAGTAGTCTGGTTAGCAATCAGCCCCAGCATTTT
TRBV29-1	-	TRBJ2-2	CSVSEGTNTGELFF	TGCAGCGTTAGTGAGGGGACGAACACCGGGGAGCTGTTTTTT
TRBV11-1	-	TRBJ1-2	CASGTGRGGYTF	TGTGCCAGCGGCACAGGGCGGGGTGGCTACACCTTC
TRBV5-1	TRBD1	TRBJ2-7	CASSLGQGALYEQYF	TGCGCCAGCAGCTTGGGACAGGGGGCCCTCTACGAGCAGTACTTC
TRBV6-5	-	TRBJ1-2	CASSPDPFGGYTF	TGTGCCAGCAGTCCGGACCCATTCGGTGGCTACACCTTC
TRBV19	-	TRBJ2-7	CASNVGAGEQYF	TGTGCCAGTAATGTGGGGGCCGGCGAGCAGTACTTC
TRBV5-4	-	TRBJ2-5	CASSFNSLTQYF	TGTGCCAGCAGCTTTAATTCCCTGACCCAGTACTTC